Shown below are 18 T cell receptor beta chains from a single sample sequenced in a study of blood T cell repertoires in COVID-19. TCRdb's table, derived via immunoSEQ multiplex PCR, lists solely in-frame clones and lacks some. The data show around 300,000 clones, 85% to 90% seen once. Input material: peripheral blood. These receptors were obtained from a woman in her fifties or sixties with active or convalescent COVID-19.

The chain carries TRBV28 and TRBJ1-3, with 9 bases identical to TRBD1. The V segment lost 6 bases and the J segment 0 bases; nucleotides outside the gene matches: 9. The CDR3 consists of 17 residues. The germline CDR1 and CDR2 sequences are MDHEN and SYDVKM. This CDR3 reads CASRPGTGTGSGNTIYF. CDR3 sequence (DNA): TGTGCCAGCAGACCAGGGACAGGGACGGGCTCTGGAAACACCATATATTTT.

Only one count was recorded for this clone. The V gene is TRBV11-2, the J gene TRBJ2-2; 7 nucleotides line up with TRBD1. Germline V lookup: CDR1 SGHAT, CDR2 FQNNGV. The CDR3 sequence is 13 residues long. After removal of 4 bases from V and 4 bases from J, the junction contained 0 bases not matched to a gene. CDR3 nucleotide sequence: TGTGCCAGCAGCTGGGACAGCACCGGGGAGCTGTTTTTT. The encoded protein is CASSWDSTGELFF. The full variable domain, completed using reference TRBV11-2 and TRBJ2-2, is EAGVAQSPRYKIIEKRQSVAFWCNPISGHATLYWYQQILGQGPKLLIQFQNNGVVDDSQLPKDRFSAERLKGVDSTLKIQPAKLEDSAVYLCASSWDSTGELFFGEGSRLTVL.

This rearrangement joins TRBV4-3 to TRBJ2-1; 7 nucleotides match TRBD2. V dropped 2 bases and J dropped 9; count of bases not matched to a gene: 1. The CDR3 totals 12 residues. Germline V gene data show CDR1 as LGHNA and CDR2 as YSLEER. For the CDR3, the DNA is TGCGCCAGCAGCCAAACGGGGGGTGAGCAGTTCTTC. As protein: CASSQTGGEQFF.

The sample holds one count of this clone. In DNA, the CDR3 is TGTGCCAGTAGTATAGATCTCGCAGGACAGCCCCAGCATTTT. Translation gives CASSIDLAGQPQHF. V and J are TRBV19 and TRBJ1-5, with D hard to call. The CDR3 is made up of 14 amino acids. Trimming cost V 0 bases and J 7 bases, with 10 bases left between them. Germline V gene data show CDR1 as LNHDA and CDR2 as SQIVND (reference sequence).

The chain is built from TRBV14 and TRBJ2-2; 12 positions match TRBD2. The germline gives CDR1 SGHDN, CDR2 FVKESK. V lost 0 bases to trimming and J lost 10 bases; unmatched junction nucleotides: 3. The CDR3 spans 15 residues. In DNA form, the CDR3 reads TGTGCCAGCAGCCAAGATCGACTAGCGGGGGCGGAGCTGTTTTTT. The encoded protein is CASSQDRLAGAELFF.

The chain carries TRBV27 and TRBJ2-7, with TRBD2 as a possible D gene (6 bases). CDR1 and CDR2 (germline): MNHEY, SMNVEV (reference sequence). V lost 3 bases and J 6 bases, leaving 12 bases between the germline ends. CDR3 length: 13 amino acids. The CDR3 sequence: CASSFREISEQYF. Written as DNA, the CDR3 is TGTGCCAGCAGTTTTCGGGAGATAAGCGAGCAGTACTTC.

The chain joins TRBV4-1 to TRBJ2-7, with D possibly TRBD2 on 6 matching bases. V shed 0 bases and J shed 3 bases, with 9 bases lying between them. Germline CDR1 is MGHRA and CDR2 is YSYEKL. The CDR3 is 14 amino acids. CDR3 coding DNA: TGCGCCAGCAGCCAAGATCGGGAGAACTACGAGCAGTACTTC. Translated: CASSQDRENYEQYF.

With respect to this clone: Relative to the germline gene, one junction end is altered; a read error may explain this. The CDR3 sequence: CASSSRSASIDTQYF. The CDR3 DNA sequence: TGCGCCAGCAGCTCAAGATCGGCTAGCATAGATACGCAGTATTTT. This rearrangement joins TRBV4-3 to TRBJ2-3; possible D gene TRBD2, 5 bases. In germline, CDR1 is LGHNA, CDR2 YSLEER. This CDR3 has 15 amino acids.

The CDR3 DNA reads TGTGCCAGCAGCCATGTACAGGGAAAAGAAGCTTTCTTT. It translates to CASSHVQGKEAFF. The V call is TRBV3-1 (or the pseudogene TRBV3-2), the J call TRBJ1-1; a possible D gene is TRBD1 (6 bases). Germline CDR1 and CDR2: LGHDT and YNNKEL (reference sequence). The germline V and J ends were trimmed by 3 bases and 8 bases, with 13 bases remaining between them. CDR3 size: 13 residues.

The V call is TRBV30, the J call TRBJ2-1, with 8 bases fitting TRBD1. Germline trimming cut 4 bases from V and 2 bases from J; bases unmatched to any gene: 7. There are 15 residues in the CDR3. The V gene's germline CDR1 is GTSNPN and CDR2 SVGIG (reference sequence). CDR3 residues: CAWNPGQGTYNEQFF. CDR3 DNA sequence: TGTGCCTGGAACCCAGGACAGGGTACCTACAATGAGCAGTTCTTC.

This rearrangement joins TRBV5-1 to TRBJ2-3; TRBD1 might be the D (5 bases). CDR1 SGHRS and CDR2 YFSETQ come from the germline V gene. The V end lost 7 bases, the J end lost 2 bases, and 17 bases lay between the germline ends. The CDR3 extends over 15 amino acids. CDR3 loop: CASVGRDPLTDTQYF. DNA of the CDR3: TGCGCCAGCGTGGGGCGAGATCCCCTCACAGATACGCAGTATTTT.

The rearrangement joins TRBV9 to TRBJ2-5; TRBD1 matches 7 bases. Unmatched junction bases numbered 11, after V lost 4 bases and J lost 5 bases. The length of the CDR3 is 15 residues. Germline lookup yields CDR1 SGDLS and CDR2 YYNGEE. CDR3 residues: CASSKHRGLGETQYF. Written as DNA, the CDR3 is TGTGCCAGCAGCAAACACAGGGGCTTGGGGGAGACCCAGTACTTC.

V is TRBV14 and J is TRBJ1-2; possible D gene TRBD1, 6 bases. CDR1 is SGHDN and CDR2 is FVKESK in the germline V gene. This CDR3 has 13 amino acids. Trimming removed 5 bases from V and 8 bases from J, with 15 bases in between. The CDR3 region has the DNA TGTGCCAGCAGCTCCAACAGGGTCGGCGGCTACACCTTC. The encoded protein is CASSSNRVGGYTF.

The chain carries TRBV5-4 and TRBJ1-2; maybe TRBD1 (5 bases). CDR3 length: 17 residues. Germline loops: CDR1 SGHNT, CDR2 YYREEE (reference sequence). Trimming took off 0 bases at V and 2 bases at J, with 17 bases between the two ends. The CDR3 sequence: CASSLGTPTAGNYGYTF. The CDR3 DNA is TGTGCCAGCAGCTTGGGGACACCAACCGCGGGGAACTATGGCTACACCTTC.

J is TRBJ1-1 and V is TRBV30, with D possibly matching TRBD1 (5 bases). Per the germline V gene, CDR1 is GTSNPN and CDR2 is SVGIG (reference sequence). CDR3 length: 13 amino acids. V was clipped by 5 bases and J by 7 bases, with 17 bases between them. The CDR3 reads CAWGRTGPVEAFF. CDR3 sequence (DNA): TGTGCCTGGGGGAGAACAGGCCCGGTTGAAGCTTTCTTT.

The chain uses TRBV29-1 and TRBJ1-2, with 7 bases lining up with TRBD1. Trimming took 6 bases from V and 4 from J; bases not matched to a gene: 5. This CDR3 has 12 residues. Per the germline V gene, CDR1 is SQVTM and CDR2 is ANQGSEA. The chain's CDR3 is CSVGTDVYGYTF. The CDR3 coding sequence is TGCAGCGTGGGGACAGACGTCTATGGCTACACCTTC.

The rearrangement joins TRBV9 to TRBJ2-7; D not certain. V shed 3 bases and J shed 2 bases, with 12 bases lying between them. Looked up from germline, CDR1 is SGDLS and CDR2 is YYNGEE. This CDR3 comprises 14 residues. CDR3: CASSAGFSTYEQYF. The CDR3 DNA follows: TGTGCCAGCAGCGCCGGGTTCTCCACCTACGAGCAGTACTTC.

This clone was seen once. The genes are TRBV6-5 and TRBJ1-2, with 7 bases fitting TRBD1. CDR3 length: 15 residues. Unmatched junction bases numbered 12, after V lost 5 bases and J lost 6 bases. CDR1 is MNHEY and CDR2 is SVGAGI in the germline V gene. CDR3 nucleotide sequence: TGTGCCAGCAGTCTCATGACAGGGAAAGTCCATGGCTACACCTTC. As protein: CASSLMTGKVHGYTF.